These T cell receptor beta chains were read from a single sample in a study of T-cell reconstitution after alpha-beta-depleted transplantation in children. TCRdb itself ran the PCR reads through MiXCR, one entry per CDR3 protein. The sample shows fewer than 35,000 distinct CDR3 sequences, around 6.6% of them seen only once. This specimen consisted of peripheral blood, obtained 60 days after TCRalphabeta/CD19-depleted stem cell transplant. The receptors stem from a child under three years old who had a stem cell transplant for acute myeloid leukemia, so the T cells may come from the graft donor. Both conserved end residues are part of each CDR3. A D gene is named only where the DNA matches it firmly. For some rows the clone size is stated as once, few or many, or as a class when expanded; others skip it.

clone size | J gene | V gene | D gene | CDR3 protein | CDR3 DNA
many | TRBJ1-2 | TRBV4-3 | . | CASSTTPAGYGYTF | TGCGCCAGCAGCACGACTCCTGCGGGCTATGGCTACACCTTC
many | TRBJ2-1 | TRBV6-1 | TRBD2 | CASGSSGRGFF | TGTGCCAGCGGGAGTAGCGGGAGAGGCTTCTTC
many | TRBJ2-7 | TRBV28 | . | CASSRLGVFSYEQYF | TGTGCCAGCAGTCGACTAGGGGTCTTCTCCTACGAGCAGTACTTC
many | TRBJ2-5 | TRBV2 | . | CASVTQETQYF | TGTGCCAGCGTGACCCAAGAGACCCAGTACTTC
many | TRBJ2-1 | TRBV6-2/TRBV6-3 | . | CASSSHRALLSNEQFF | TGTGCCAGCAGTTCTCACAGGGCGTTACTAAGCAATGAGCAGTTCTTC
many | TRBJ2-7 | TRBV20-1 | TRBD2 | CSAPLAGGVEQYF | TGCAGTGCGCCCCTGGCGGGAGGGGTGGAGCAGTACTTC
many | TRBJ2-3 | TRBV10-3 | . | CAISLRGGTDTQYF | TGTGCCATCAGTCTGAGGGGGGGCACAGATACGCAGTATTTT
many | TRBJ2-3 | TRBV29-1 | TRBD2 | CSVDPSGRADTQYF | TGCAGCGTTGATCCTAGCGGGAGGGCAGATACGCAGTATTTT
few | TRBJ1-1 | TRBV7-8 | TRBD1 | CASSLRTGVRTEAFF | TGTGCCAGCAGCCTTCGGACAGGGGTCCGAACTGAAGCTTTCTTT
many | TRBJ2-1 | TRBV5-6 | . | CASSVGFRSYNEQFF | TGTGCCAGCAGTGTGGGATTTCGCTCCTACAATGAGCAGTTCTTC
. | TRBJ2-7 | TRBV6-1 | . | CASSIRAHEQYF | TGTGCCAGCAGCATCCGGGCCCACGAGCAGTACTTC
many | TRBJ2-7 | TRBV4-3 | . | CASSPLPGGLTYEQYF | TGCGCCAGCAGCCCTCTCCCGGGGGGCCTTACCTACGAGCAGTACTTC
many | TRBJ1-6 | TRBV20-1 | . | CSAPQSSYNSPLHF | TGCAGTGCTCCACAGAGCTCCTATAATTCACCCCTCCACTTT
many | TRBJ2-7 | TRBV29-1 | . | CSAVPRGHYEQYF | TGCAGCGCCGTCCCCAGGGGTCACTACGAGCAGTACTTC
many | TRBJ2-3 | TRBV7-2 | . | CASSLEDSADTQYF | TGTGCCAGCAGCTTAGAGGACAGCGCAGATACGCAGTATTTT
many | TRBJ2-7 | TRBV12-3/TRBV12-4 | TRBD1 | CASSSWTGKSSYEQYF | TGTGCCAGCAGTTCTTGGACAGGGAAGTCTTCCTACGAGCAGTACTTC
. | TRBJ1-1 | TRBV27 | . | CASSFRGGKEEAFF | TGTGCCAGCAGTTTTCGCGGGGGGAAAGAGGAAGCTTTCTTT
few | TRBJ2-1 | TRBV24-1 | TRBD1 | CATSDFSDRVNEQFF | TGTGCCACCAGTGATTTCTCGGACAGGGTCAATGAGCAGTTCTTC
few | TRBJ2-4 | TRBV15 | TRBD1 | CATSSIQGADKNIQYF | TGTGCCACCAGCAGTATACAGGGGGCGGATAAAAACATTCAGTACTTC
many | TRBJ1-1 | TRBV12-3/TRBV12-4 | TRBD1 | CASSPRTGGEIEAFF | TGTGCCAGCAGCCCCCGGACAGGGGGCGAAATTGAAGCTTTCTTT
many | TRBJ2-5 | TRBV11-1 | . | CASSVPRTGWETQYF | TGTGCCAGCAGCGTTCCCCGGACGGGTTGGGAGACCCAGTACTTC
many | TRBJ2-7 | TRBV6-2/TRBV6-3 | . | CASSYLRGLPYEQYF | TGTGCCAGCAGTTACTTGAGGGGCTTACCCTACGAGCAGTACTTC
. | TRBJ1-5 | TRBV5-3 | . | CARSARSSNQPQHF | TGTGCCAGAAGCGCCAGGTCAAGCAATCAGCCCCAGCATTTT
many | TRBJ2-7 | TRBV4-2 | . | CASSQDPPAGPSYEQYF | TGTGCCAGCAGCCAAGACCCACCGGCGGGGCCCTCCTACGAGCAGTACTTC
many | TRBJ1-6 | TRBV5-4 | TRBD1 | CASRGDRVNSPLHF | TGTGCCAGCAGAGGGGACAGGGTCAATTCACCCCTCCACTTT
. | TRBJ2-2 | TRBV7-9 | TRBD1 | CASSSQGANTGELFF | TGTGCCAGCAGCTCACAGGGGGCGAACACCGGGGAGCTGTTTTTT
many | TRBJ2-2 | TRBV4-3 | TRBD1 | CASSQGRDRRNTGELFF | TGCGCCAGCAGCCAAGGAAGGGACAGGAGGAACACCGGGGAGCTGTTTTTT
few | TRBJ2-7 | TRBV27 | TRBD2 | CASSGGARYEQYF | TGTGCCAGCAGCGGGGGGGCCAGGTACGAGCAGTACTTC
many | TRBJ2-3 | TRBV4-2 | . | CASSRRADTQYF | TGTGCCAGCAGCCGTAGGGCAGATACGCAGTATTTT
many | TRBJ2-6 | TRBV12-3/TRBV12-4 | TRBD1 | CASSLKPGTGTFSGANVLTF | TGTGCCAGCAGTTTAAAACCGGGGACAGGGACCTTCTCTGGGGCCAACGTCCTGACTTTC
many | TRBJ2-1 | TRBV4-3 | TRBD1 | CASSQDLKGQGAVEQFF | TGCGCCAGCAGCCAAGATCTAAAGGGACAGGGGGCCGTTGAGCAGTTCTTC
many | TRBJ1-4 | TRBV5-5 | TRBD1 | CASSSRQGTNEKLFF | TGTGCCAGCAGCTCCCGACAGGGGACTAATGAAAAACTGTTTTTT
many | TRBJ2-7 | TRBV28 | . | CASSPRGYEQYF | TGTGCCAGCAGTCCCCGAGGCTACGAGCAGTACTTC
many | TRBJ2-7 | TRBV20-1 | TRBD2 | CSARGGGRPHEQYF | TGCAGTGCTAGAGGGGGCGGGAGACCCCACGAGCAGTACTTC
many | TRBJ2-4 | TRBV5-1 | TRBD1 | CASSLDRAAKNIQYF | TGCGCCAGCAGCCTGGACAGGGCGGCCAAAAACATTCAGTACTTC
many | TRBJ2-7 | TRBV27 | TRBD2 | CASSFSGPSYEQYF | TGTGCCAGCAGTTTTAGCGGGCCCTCCTACGAGCAGTACTTC
many | TRBJ2-3 | TRBV7-6 | . | CASSRLGNTQYF | TGTGCCAGCAGTCGCCTAGGAAATACGCAGTATTTT